This T cell receptor beta chain was profiled in a study of beta chain features in type 1 diabetes. Study overall: The study found patients and healthy donors alike in age, gender and cell yields.

Study-level points and caveats: Unsettled here was the matter of whether HLA type influences TCRB rearrangement.

CDR1 and CDR2 from the germline V gene are ENHRY and SYGVKD. After removal of 7 bases from V and 0 bases from J, the junction contained 3 bases not matched to a gene. The length of the CDR3 is 14 residues. All of the isolated RNA was reverse transcribed, so expressed TCRB transcripts were sequenced. Profiling relied on immunoSEQ multiplex PCR, and the TCRdb table lists in-frame clones only, not all of them. The profile shows 600,000 to 650,000 clones, about 16% of them singletons. Worth noting for this clone: Its antigen remains unknown.

The origin of this receptor is a man younger than 30 in good health. Source material: naive CD4+ T cells from blood. This chain links TRBV10-3 with TRBJ1-1; 9 nucleotides align to TRBD1. The CDR3 DNA reads as TGTGCCATCAAGGGGACAGGGATGAACACTGAAGCTTTCTTT. This sequence encodes CAIKGTGMNTEAFF.